The 28 T cell receptor beta chains below were found in one sample sequenced in a study of cytomegalovirus exposure and HLA in healthy donors. Profiled with immunoSEQ multiplex PCR; TCRdb holds only in-frame clones, not every one. Among a few hundred thousand clones listed, approximately 86% were seen once. Sequenced input: PBMCs. The receptors stem from a woman under 30 in good health and CMV-seronegative.

The chain recombines TRBV7-8 with TRBJ2-5; D ambiguous. Trimming pared 3 bases from V and 5 bases from J, leaving 4 bases between. Germline assignment: CDR1 SGHVS and CDR2 FQNEAQ. The CDR3 loop spans 11 amino acids. CDR3 region: CASSFGETQYF. Here the CDR3 DNA reads TGTGCCAGCAGCTTCGGGGAGACCCAGTACTTC.

The rearrangement joins TRBV2 to TRBJ2-7; 9 nucleotides match TRBD1. The germline CDR1 and CDR2 sequences are SNHLY and FYNNEI. V shed 4 bases and J 0 bases; nucleotides not matched to a gene: 7. The CDR3 sequence is 16 residues long. The CDR3, as DNA: TGTGCCAGCAGTGCTCCTCGGGACAGGGACTCCTACGAGCAGTACTTC. Its protein product is CASSAPRDRDSYEQYF.

This chain links TRBV5-1 with TRBJ1-1, with a tentative D call TRBD1 (5 bases). Germline lookup yields CDR1 SGHRS and CDR2 YFSETQ. Trimming removed 1 base from V and 5 bases from J, with 12 bases in between. The CDR3 length is 14 residues. CDR3 residues: CASSLSEGRTEAFF. DNA of the CDR3: TGCGCCAGCAGCTTGTCAGAGGGGAGGACTGAAGCTTTCTTT.

This chain uses TRBV6-1 with TRBJ2-1; a weak D match, TRBD1 (6 bases). V lost 6 bases and J lost 5, with 14 bases in between. The CDR3 has 14 residues. Germline lookup yields CDR1 MNHNS and CDR2 SASEGT. CDR3 amino acids: CASRVQGIHNEQFF. DNA of the CDR3: TGTGCCAGCAGGGTCCAGGGGATACACAATGAGCAGTTCTTC.

This chain uses TRBV15 with TRBJ2-7, with 11 bases fitting TRBD1. CDR1 and CDR2 from the germline V gene are LNHNV and YYDKDF (reference sequence). The CDR3 is 17 amino acids. After removal of 3 bases from V and 4 bases from J, the junction contained 11 bases not matched to a gene. CDR3 region: CATSSRIAGTGGYEQYF. CDR3 bases: TGTGCCACCAGCAGCCGAATTGCCGGGACAGGGGGTTACGAGCAGTACTTC.

The chain joins TRBV29-1 to TRBJ2-7; weak D call: TRBD1 (5 bases). V gave up 2 bases and J gave up 3 bases, with 5 bases separating them. The CDR3 has 11 residues. Germline loops: CDR1 SQVTM, CDR2 ANQGSEA. The CDR3 DNA reads as TGCAGCGTTGAAAGGGGCTACGAGCAGTACTTC. It translates to CSVERGYEQYF.

This rearrangement joins TRBV15 to TRBJ2-7, with unresolved D. Germline V gives CDR1 LNHNV, CDR2 YYDKDF (reference sequence). The CDR3 consists of 12 residues. Trimming stripped 1 base from V and 3 bases from J, with 4 bases between. CDR3 sequence (DNA): TGTGCCACCAGCAGAGTCGGCTACGAGCAGTACTTC. As protein: CATSRVGYEQYF.

The chain employs TRBV7-9 and TRBJ2-7, with 8 bases identical to TRBD1. The CDR3 is 13 residues long. CDR1 is SEHNR and CDR2 is FQNEAQ in the germline V gene (reference sequence). Trimming at V came to 7 bases and at J to 2 bases, leaving 4 bases not matched to a gene. CDR3 sequence: CASTGQGAYEQYF. The CDR3 DNA reads as TGTGCCAGCACCGGACAGGGAGCCTACGAGCAGTACTTC.

This clone appeared a few times. The chain couples TRBV6-1 to TRBJ2-2; TRBD2 agrees at 7 bases. CDR3 size: 14 residues. From germline, CDR1 is MNHNS and CDR2 SASEGT. Trimming cost V 4 bases and J 5 bases; bases outside gene matches: 4. CDR3 loop: CASSVERGTGELFF. CDR3 DNA sequence: TGTGCCAGCAGTGTTGAGCGGGGTACCGGGGAGCTGTTTTTT.

The CDR3 spells CASSVAGTGAFSGANVLTF. CDR3 nucleotides: TGTGCCAGCAGCGTAGCTGGGACAGGGGCCTTCTCTGGGGCCAACGTCCTGACTTTC. J is TRBJ2-6 and V is TRBV9, with 10 bases identical to TRBD1. V lost 0 bases, J lost 0 bases, and 6 bases stayed unmatched. Germline V gives CDR1 SGDLS, CDR2 YYNGEE. The CDR3 spans 19 residues.

About this clone itself: Other DNA sequences in this specimen translate into the identical CDR3. This chain uses TRBV28 with TRBJ2-7; D might be TRBD2 (5 bases). The CDR3 sequence is 12 residues long. Trimming took off 6 bases at V and 3 bases at J, with 9 bases between the two ends. CDR1 is MDHEN and CDR2 is SYDVKM in the germline V gene. The CDR3 loop is CASSSRGYEQYF. DNA of the CDR3: TGTGCCAGCAGCTCACGGGGCTACGAGCAGTACTTC.

This clone came up once. The rearrangement joins TRBV7-3 to TRBJ2-1; 9 bases are shared with TRBD1. CDR1 and CDR2 from the germline V gene are SGHTA and FQGTGA. The trim removed 4 bases at V and 2 bases at J, leaving 3 bases unmatched. This CDR3 is built from 15 residues. DNA of the CDR3: TGTGCCAGCAGCTACGACAGGGGGACCTACAATGAGCAGTTCTTC. Translation: CASSYDRGTYNEQFF.

This CDR3 is CASSGRGSKTKSYNEQFF. For the CDR3, the DNA is TGTGCCAGCAGTGGCCGCGGGAGTAAAACAAAGTCCTACAATGAGCAGTTCTTC. The gene calls are TRBV2 and TRBJ2-1, with 7 bases lining up with TRBD2. Losses at the gene ends were 4 bases for V and 1 base for J; bases not matched to a gene: 13. CDR1 is SNHLY, CDR2 FYNNEI, per germline. The CDR3 is made up of 18 amino acids. The variable domain in full, with the rest retrieved from reference TRBV2 and TRBJ2-1, is EPEVTQTPSHQVTQMGQEVILRCVPISNHLYFYWYRQILGQKVEFLVSFYNNEISEKSEIFDDQFSVERPDGSNFTLKIRSTKLEDSAMYFCASSGRGSKTKSYNEQFFGPGTRLTVL.

This chain joins TRBV5-3 and TRBJ2-5, with 8 bases lining up with TRBD1. TRBV5-3 falls under the ORF class, with uncertain function. The length of the CDR3 is 16 residues. V was clipped by 7 bases and J by 2 bases; unmatched bases: 13. For the CDR3, the DNA is TGTGCCAGACCTGACGGAGCACGACAGGGGCAAGAGACCCAGTACTTC. This translates into CARPDGARQGQETQYF.

The J gene is TRBJ2-1, the V gene TRBV30; the match to TRBD2 covers 8 bases. V lost 4 bases to trimming and J lost 8 bases; unmatched junction nucleotides: 13. CDR1 and CDR2 from the germline V gene are GTSNPN and SVGIG (reference sequence). CDR3 length equals 15 residues. CDR3 DNA: TGTGCCTGGACACGTAGCGGGACCATCCCACATGAGCAGTTCTTC. This encodes CAWTRSGTIPHEQFF.

The V call is TRBV4-2, the J call TRBJ2-5, with 12 bases fitting TRBD1. The length of the CDR3 is 15 residues. Germline V gene sequence: CDR1 LGHNA, CDR2 YNFKEQ. With V trimmed by 2 bases and J by 5 bases, 3 bases remained unmatched. The CDR3 loop is CASSQPGQGAETQYF. DNA for the CDR3: TGTGCCAGCAGCCAACCGGGACAGGGGGCTGAGACCCAGTACTTC.

The gene calls are TRBV9 and TRBJ2-5; D is ambiguous. Trimming took off 4 bases at V and 2 bases at J, with 18 bases between the two ends. Germline V lookup: CDR1 SGDLS, CDR2 YYNGEE. The length of the CDR3 is 16 residues. CDR3 loop: CASSPQPGGSQETQYF. CDR3 in DNA: TGTGCCAGCAGCCCCCAACCGGGTGGGTCTCAAGAGACCCAGTACTTC.

The chain carries TRBV27 and TRBJ1-2; 10 bases line up with TRBD1. The V gene end was trimmed by 0 bases and the J gene end by 4 bases; junction bases not matched to a gene: 2. This CDR3 has 15 amino acids. Germline assignment: CDR1 MNHEY and CDR2 SMNVEV (reference sequence). For the CDR3, the DNA is TGTGCCAGCAGTTTATCGACAGGGGGCGTCTATGGCTACACCTTC. Translated, it gives CASSLSTGGVYGYTF.

The CDR3 DNA follows: TGTGCCAGCATTGGACTAGCGGGGACAGATACGCAGTATTTT. Amino acids: CASIGLAGTDTQYF. This rearrangement joins TRBV2 to TRBJ2-3; 12 positions agree with TRBD2. The CDR3 consists of 14 residues. V lost 7 bases, J lost 3 bases, and 2 bases stayed unmatched. CDR1 SNHLY and CDR2 FYNNEI come from the germline V gene. Supplemented by reference TRBV2 and TRBJ2-3, the full variable domain reads EPEVTQTPSHQVTQMGQEVILRCVPISNHLYFYWYRQILGQKVEFLVSFYNNEISEKSEIFDDQFSVERPDGSNFTLKIRSTKLEDSAMYFCASIGLAGTDTQYFGPGTRLTVL.

The chain is built from TRBV2 and TRBJ2-3; 16 bases match TRBD2. V trimming: 6 bases; J trimming: 6 bases; junction bases outside the gene matches: 12. Germline CDR1 SNHLY, CDR2 FYNNEI. The CDR3 contains 18 residues. The CDR3: CASRSGTSGRALGDTQYF. As DNA, the CDR3 is TGTGCCAGCAGATCCGGGACTAGCGGGAGGGCCTTAGGTGATACGCAGTATTTT.

The sample holds a few counts of this clone. The chain recombines TRBV2 with TRBJ2-7; tentative D call: TRBD2 (5 bases). Germline CDR1 reads SNHLY; CDR2 reads FYNNEI. CDR3 size: 11 residues. The CDR3 sequence: CASRGGYEQYF. The CDR3 DNA is TGTGCTAGTCGCGGCGGGTACGAGCAGTACTTC.

V and J are TRBV15 and TRBJ2-7; D perhaps matches TRBD2 (6 bases). Per germline, CDR1 LNHNV and CDR2 YYDKDF (reference sequence). The CDR3 contains 17 residues. The V end was cut by 2 bases, the J end by 0 bases, with 17 bases between. For the CDR3, the DNA is TGTGCCACCAGCAGAAGAGGGGAGGCGGGTCTCTCCTACGAGCAGTACTTC. Translation: CATSRRGEAGLSYEQYF. Based on the CDR3 plus reference TRBV15 and TRBJ2-7, the full variable domain is DAMVIQNPRYQVTQFGKPVTLSCSQTLNHNVMYWYQQKSSQAPKLLFHYYDKDFNNEADTPDNFQSRRPNTSFCFLDIRSPGLGDTAMYLCATSRRGEAGLSYEQYFGPGTRLTVT.

This chain links TRBV4-1 with TRBJ1-5; no reliable D call. The CDR3 extends over 15 amino acids. The V end was cut by 6 bases, the J end by 3 bases, with 15 bases between. CDR1 is MGHRA and CDR2 is YSYEKL in the germline V gene. The CDR3 DNA sequence: TGCGCCAGCAGTCCCGTCCAGGATCTCAATCAGCCCCAGCATTTT. Translation gives CASSPVQDLNQPQHF.

The chain combines TRBV2 with TRBJ2-7; TRBD1 is a possible D gene (5 bases). Trimming removed 4 bases at V and 2 bases at J, with 6 bases between. Germline values: CDR1 SNHLY, CDR2 FYNNEI. This CDR3 is built from 12 residues. CDR3 bases: TGTGCCAGCAGTGGACAGACCTACGAGCAGTACTTC. It yields the protein CASSGQTYEQYF. Together with reference TRBV2 and TRBJ2-7, the CDR3 gives the full variable domain: EPEVTQTPSHQVTQMGQEVILRCVPISNHLYFYWYRQILGQKVEFLVSFYNNEISEKSEIFDDQFSVERPDGSNFTLKIRSTKLEDSAMYFCASSGQTYEQYFGPGTRLTVT.

J is TRBJ2-7 and V is TRBV5-3, with 9 bases identical to TRBD2. TRBV5-3 is given ORF status, its function remaining uncertain. The V segment lost 3 bases and the J segment 4 bases; nucleotides outside the gene matches: 14. The CDR3 totals 17 residues. CDR3 bases: TGTGCCAGAAGCTCCTTGTCTAGCGGGAACAGAAAATACGAGCAGTACTTC. This sequence encodes CARSSLSSGNRKYEQYF.

This chain links TRBV18 with TRBJ2-1, with TRBD2 matching over 11 bases. This CDR3 has 17 residues. Germline-derived CDR1 and CDR2 are KGHSH and LQKENI. The V segment lost 6 bases and the J segment 6 bases; nucleotides outside the gene matches: 13. The CDR3 region is CASSPGTSGSFGNEQFF. As DNA, the CDR3 is TGTGCCAGCTCCCCGGGAACTAGCGGGAGTTTCGGCAATGAGCAGTTCTTC.

CDR3 sequence reads: CATSRDTETYEQYF. The CDR3 DNA is TGTGCCACCAGCAGAGATACTGAGACCTACGAGCAGTACTTC. This chain uses TRBV15 with TRBJ2-7; D not certain. The CDR3 is made up of 14 amino acids. Between the trimmed V and J ends, which lost 0 bases and 2 bases, there was a span of 8 bases. Per the germline V gene, CDR1 is LNHNV and CDR2 is YYDKDF (reference sequence).

This chain connects TRBV27 to TRBJ1-1; D gene unclear. CDR1 MNHEY and CDR2 SMNVEV come from the germline V gene (reference sequence). Trimming took off 6 bases at V and 0 bases at J, with 5 bases between the two ends. The CDR3 has 12 residues. In nucleotides, the CDR3 is TGTGCCAGCAGCGGGTTGAACACTGAAGCTTTCTTT. Protein: CASSGLNTEAFF.